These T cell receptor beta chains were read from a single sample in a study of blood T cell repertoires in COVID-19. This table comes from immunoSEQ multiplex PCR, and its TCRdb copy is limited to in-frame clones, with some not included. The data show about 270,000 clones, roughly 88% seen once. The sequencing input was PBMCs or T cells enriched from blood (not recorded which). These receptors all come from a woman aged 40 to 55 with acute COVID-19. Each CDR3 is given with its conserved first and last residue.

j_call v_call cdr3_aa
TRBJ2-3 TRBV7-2 CASSSQRGVGTDTQYF
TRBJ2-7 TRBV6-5 CASSHRDRGAYEQYF
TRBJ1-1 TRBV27 CASSLAWNTEAFF
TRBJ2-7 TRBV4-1 CASSQDRGFWHEQYF
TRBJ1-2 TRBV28 CASSLAGFIGYTF
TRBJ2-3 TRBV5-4 CASSPDRTHTDTQYF
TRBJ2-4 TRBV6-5 CARQKNIQYF
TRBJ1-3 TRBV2 CASSARGAPSGNTIYF
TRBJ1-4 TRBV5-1 CASSLEAGGGEKLFF
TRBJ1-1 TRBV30 CAWRVGLTNTEAFF
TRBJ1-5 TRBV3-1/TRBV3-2 CASSQAHEGQPQHF
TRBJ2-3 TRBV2 CASSNEQGSVTDTQYF
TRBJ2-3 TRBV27 CASSLGNSGSGRSDTQYF
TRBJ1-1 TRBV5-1 CASSLELGGWSYTEAFF
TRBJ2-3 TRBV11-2 CASSPGTSGITDTQYF
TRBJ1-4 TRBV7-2 CASSRDRGDEKLFF
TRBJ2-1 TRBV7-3 CASSEGRGSYNEQFF
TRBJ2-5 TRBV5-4 CASSLRPTGETQYF
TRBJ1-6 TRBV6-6 CASSLKDRPIYNSPLHF
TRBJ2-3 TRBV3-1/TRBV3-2 CASSRSDGSSSTDTQYF
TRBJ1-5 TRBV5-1 CASSLEGTGNQPQHF
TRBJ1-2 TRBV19 CASSIWGGDPYGYTF
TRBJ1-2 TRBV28 CASGEQVIYGYTF
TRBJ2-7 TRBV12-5 CASGSAWTQAYEQYF
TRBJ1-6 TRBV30 CAWRDNREFSPLHF
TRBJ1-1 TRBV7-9 CASSLFQGPTEAFF
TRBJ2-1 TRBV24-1 CATSDRSGGTNEQFF
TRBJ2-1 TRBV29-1 CSVEYGSGGSEQFF
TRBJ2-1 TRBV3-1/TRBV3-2 CASSQDLGTVGGEQFF
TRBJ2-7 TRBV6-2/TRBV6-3 CASSYSMTLRTGSYEQYF
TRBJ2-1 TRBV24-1 CATSALTSGRNPEQFF
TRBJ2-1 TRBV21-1 CASTLTGIKYNEQFF
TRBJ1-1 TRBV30 CALYRGTEAFF
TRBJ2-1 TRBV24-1 CATSISGYSYNEQFF
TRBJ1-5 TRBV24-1 CATSGGNSNQPQHF
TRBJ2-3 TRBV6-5 CASRRTSGAPDTQYF
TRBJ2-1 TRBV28 CASSFDGGSYNEQFF
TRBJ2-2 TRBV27 CASSLRGHTGELFF
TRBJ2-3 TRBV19 CASRRPEGDTQYF
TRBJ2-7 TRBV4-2 CASSQTYQTSVGPGNF
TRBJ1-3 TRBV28 CASSLDSLEDTIYF
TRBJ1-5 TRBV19 CASSQQGGRGNQPQHF
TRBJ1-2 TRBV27 CASSPGQVHGYTF
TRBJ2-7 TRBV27 CASSLKTSGIYEQYF
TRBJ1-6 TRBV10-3 CAITGLLNSPLHF
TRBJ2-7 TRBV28 CASSLAFSVGSYEQYF
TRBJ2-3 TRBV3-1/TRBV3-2 CASSPGQVSIRRSTDTQYF
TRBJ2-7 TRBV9 CASSAGTGNYEQYF
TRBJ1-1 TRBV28 CASRPGFNTEAFF
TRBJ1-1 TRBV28 CASSLENSLQGWNTEAFF
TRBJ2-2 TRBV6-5 CASSIRTANTGELFF
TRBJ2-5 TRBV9 CASSVGGPQETQYF
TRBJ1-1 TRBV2 CASSERLMNTEAFF
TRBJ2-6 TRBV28 CASRSGANVLTF
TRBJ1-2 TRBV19 CASAPVGTGGLIYGYTF
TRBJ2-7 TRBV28 CASSSMGTWDSSYEQYF
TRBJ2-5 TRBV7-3 CASSSSGGASETQYF
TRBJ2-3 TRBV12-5 CASGLVLGYMDTQYF
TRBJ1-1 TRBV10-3 CAAQGGMNTEAFF
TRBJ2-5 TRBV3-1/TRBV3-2 CASSQERGWETQYF